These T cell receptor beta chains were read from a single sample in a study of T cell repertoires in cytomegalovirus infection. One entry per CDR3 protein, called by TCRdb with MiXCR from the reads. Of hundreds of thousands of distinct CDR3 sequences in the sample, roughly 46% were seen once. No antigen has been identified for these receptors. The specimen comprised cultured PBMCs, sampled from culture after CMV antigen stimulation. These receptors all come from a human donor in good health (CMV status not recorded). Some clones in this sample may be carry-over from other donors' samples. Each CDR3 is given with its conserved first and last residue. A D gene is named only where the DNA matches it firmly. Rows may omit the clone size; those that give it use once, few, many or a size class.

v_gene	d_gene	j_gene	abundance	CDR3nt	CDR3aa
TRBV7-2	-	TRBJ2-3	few	TGTGCCAGCAAAGGGGGAGGGCCAAGCACAGATACGCAGTATTTT	CASKGGGPSTDTQYF
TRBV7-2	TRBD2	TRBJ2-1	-	TGTGCCAGCAGCTACACATTGCTAGGGAGTCTAGCGGGGGGATTCTTC	CASSYTLLGSLAGGFF
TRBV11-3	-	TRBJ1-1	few	TGTGCCAGCAGCTTAGATAAGGGAACTGAAGCTTTCTTT	CASSLDKGTEAFF
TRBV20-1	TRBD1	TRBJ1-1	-	TGCAGTGCTACCGGGACAGTGGTGACTGAAGCTTTCTTT	CSATGTVVTEAFF
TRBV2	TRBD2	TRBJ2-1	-	TGTGCCAGCAGTGCACTCTCTAGCGGGGGGGCCGGGGAGCAGTTCTTC	CASSALSSGGAGEQFF
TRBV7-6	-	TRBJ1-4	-	TGTGCCAGCAGCTTAGAAGGGAGGGGTACTAATGAAAAACTGTTTTTT	CASSLEGRGTNEKLFF
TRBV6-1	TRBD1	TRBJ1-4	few	TGTGCCAGCGGACAGGGGGGAGAAAAACTGTTTTTT	CASGQGGEKLFF
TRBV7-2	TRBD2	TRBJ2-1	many	TGTGCCAGCAGCTTAGCCGGGCTAGCGGCGGACAATGAGCAGTTCTTC	CASSLAGLAADNEQFF
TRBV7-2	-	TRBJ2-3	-	TGTGCCAGCAGCCCCCGCCCCTTTATAGATACGCAGTATTTT	CASSPRPFIDTQYF
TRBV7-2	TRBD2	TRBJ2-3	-	TGTGCCAGCAGCCCTAGGCGAGTTAGCGGGGATACGCAGTATTTT	CASSPRRVSGDTQYF
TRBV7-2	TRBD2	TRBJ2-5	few	TGTGCCAGCAGCTTATGGTCCGGGGGACTAGCGGAGACCCAGTACTTC	CASSLWSGGLAETQYF
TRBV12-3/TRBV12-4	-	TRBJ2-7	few	TGTGCCAGCACCGTGGGGGCAGGGCTGGGGGAGCAGTACTTC	CASTVGAGLGEQYF
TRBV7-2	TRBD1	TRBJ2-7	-	TGTGCCAGCAGTAATGACAGGGGGAGATCCTACGAGCAGTACTTC	CASSNDRGRSYEQYF
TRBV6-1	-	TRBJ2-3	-	TGTGCCAGCAAAGGCGGGTCCGTCGCGGATACGCAGTATTTT	CASKGGSVADTQYF
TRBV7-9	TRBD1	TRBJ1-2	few	TGTGCCAGCAGCCGAGGGACAGGGGAGGATGGCTACACCTTC	CASSRGTGEDGYTF
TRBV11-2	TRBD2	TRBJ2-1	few	TGTGCCAGCAGCTTGGGACTAGCGGGACGGATGGAGGAGCAGTTCTTC	CASSLGLAGRMEEQFF
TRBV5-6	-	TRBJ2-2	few	TGTGCCAGCAGCCCTTGGGTGCTCAGGGAGAACACCGGGGAGCTGTTTTTT	CASSPWVLRENTGELFF
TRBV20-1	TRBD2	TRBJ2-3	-	TGCAGTGCTGCAGGGGCTAGCGGGATTAGCACAGATACGCAGTATTTT	CSAAGASGISTDTQYF
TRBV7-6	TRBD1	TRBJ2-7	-	TGTGCCAGCAGCTTAGTACAGGGGAACAACGAGCAGTACTTC	CASSLVQGNNEQYF
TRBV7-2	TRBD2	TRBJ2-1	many	TGTGCCAGCAGCTTATTTCTTAGCGGGGGGTCCTACAATGAGCAGTTCTTC	CASSLFLSGGSYNEQFF
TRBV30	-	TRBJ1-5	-	TGTGCCTGGAGTCATGACAAGGGTCCCCTGTATAGCAATCAGCCCCAGCATTTT	CAWSHDKGPLYSNQPQHF
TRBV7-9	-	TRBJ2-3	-	TGTGCCAGCAGCGAGGGTAGGGATACGCAGTATTTT	CASSEGRDTQYF
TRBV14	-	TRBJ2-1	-	TGTGCCAGCAGCCAAGGGGGGGGGACAGCAGACCGGAATGAGCAGTTCTTC	CASSQGGGTADRNEQFF
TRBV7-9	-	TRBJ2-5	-	TGTGCCAGCAGCCGACCACAACAAGAGACCCAGTACTTC	CASSRPQQETQYF
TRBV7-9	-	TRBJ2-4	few	TGTGCCAGCAGCTTATCGTATGTCAACCTAGCCAAAAACATTCAGTACTTC	CASSLSYVNLAKNIQYF
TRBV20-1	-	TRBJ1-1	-	TGCAGTGCCTCCGGGGGGGCCCTGAACACTGAAGCTTTCTTT	CSASGGALNTEAFF
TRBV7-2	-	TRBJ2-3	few	TGTGCCAGCGGGGAAGGGCCAGCCACAGATACGCAGTATTTT	CASGEGPATDTQYF
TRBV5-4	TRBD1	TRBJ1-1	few	TGTGCCAGCAGCTTGACAGGGGGCTTAATAGGCACTGAAGCTTTCTTT	CASSLTGGLIGTEAFF
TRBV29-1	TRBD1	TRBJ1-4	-	TGCAGCGTTCAGGACAGGGGAGGAGAAAAACTGTTTTTT	CSVQDRGGEKLFF
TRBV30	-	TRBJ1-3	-	TGTGCCTGGGCCATGATGGAAAACACCATATATTTT	CAWAMMENTIYF
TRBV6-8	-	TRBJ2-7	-	TGTGCCAGCAGAGGGACAAGGGCCTACGAGCAGTACTTC	CASRGTRAYEQYF
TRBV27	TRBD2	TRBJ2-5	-	TGTGCCAGCAGTCCCGTGGCTAGCGGGACTAACCACCAAGAGACCCAGTACTTC	CASSPVASGTNHQETQYF
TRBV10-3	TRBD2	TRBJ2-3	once	TGTGCCATCAGGGGAGCGGGAGGGGAAGATACGCAGTATTTT	CAIRGAGGEDTQYF
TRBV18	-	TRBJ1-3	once	TGTGCCAGCTCACCCGGACTCCTCTCTGGAAACACCATATATTTT	CASSPGLLSGNTIYF
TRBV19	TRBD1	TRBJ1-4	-	TGTGCCAGTAGTATAGATTCCCGGGACAGTAATGAAAAACTGTTTTTT	CASSIDSRDSNEKLFF
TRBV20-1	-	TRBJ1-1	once	TGCAGTGCCCTTAGGGCACATATGAACACTGAAGCTTTCTTT	CSALRAHMNTEAFF
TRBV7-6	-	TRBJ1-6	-	TGTGCCAGCAGCGTCGACGGGAATTCACCCCTCCACTTT	CASSVDGNSPLHF
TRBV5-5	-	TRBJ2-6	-	TGTGCCAGCAGCTTAAGGACCATCGGGGCCAACGTCCTGACTTTC	CASSLRTIGANVLTF
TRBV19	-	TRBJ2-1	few	TGTGCCAGTACCTCTAATAGAAATGAGCAGTTCTTC	CASTSNRNEQFF
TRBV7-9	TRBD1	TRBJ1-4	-	TGTGCCAGCAGCGCCCGGACAGGGGGCGGAACTAATGAAAAACTGTTTTTT	CASSARTGGGTNEKLFF
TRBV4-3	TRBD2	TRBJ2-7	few	TGCGCCAGCAGCCAAGTGACTAGCGGGACCTACGAGCAGTACTTC	CASSQVTSGTYEQYF
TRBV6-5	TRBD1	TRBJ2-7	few	TGTGCCAGCAGTCGACAGGGGAGCGTAAACGAGCAGTACTTC	CASSRQGSVNEQYF
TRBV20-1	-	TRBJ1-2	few	TGCAGTGCACCAGACACCTCTAACTATGGCTACACCTTC	CSAPDTSNYGYTF
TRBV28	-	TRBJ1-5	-	TGTGCCAGCCTACAGGCTATCTGGCAGCCCCAGCATTTT	CASLQAIWQPQHF
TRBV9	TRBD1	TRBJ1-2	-	TGTGCCAGCAGCGCGGGACAGGAGGACCCCTATGGCTACACCTTC	CASSAGQEDPYGYTF
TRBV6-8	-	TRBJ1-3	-	TGTGCCAGCAGTTTGAGCGAACTTGGAAACACCATATATTTT	CASSLSELGNTIYF
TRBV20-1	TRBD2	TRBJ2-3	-	TGCAGTGTCTGGGGGGGAGCCGGAGATACGCAGTATTTT	CSVWGGAGDTQYF
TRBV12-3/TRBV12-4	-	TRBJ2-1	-	TGTGCCAGCAGCGACCTGAAGACAGCTAATGAGCAGTTCTTC	CASSDLKTANEQFF
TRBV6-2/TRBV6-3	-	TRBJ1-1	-	TGTGCCAGCATCCCTTCCTTGGACAGTTTGAACACTGAAGCTTTCTTT	CASIPSLDSLNTEAFF
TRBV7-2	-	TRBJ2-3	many	TGTGCCAGCAGCTTTTTAGTGGGACCCCTTGCAGATACGCAGTATTTT	CASSFLVGPLADTQYF
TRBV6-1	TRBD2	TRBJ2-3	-	TGTGCCAGCAGTCGAGTTGGCGGGGGACTAATCGGAAATACGCAGTATTTT	CASSRVGGGLIGNTQYF
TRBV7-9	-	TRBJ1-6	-	TGTGCCAGCAGCTCCGAACTCCAGAGGGGTTCACCCCTCCACTTT	CASSSELQRGSPLHF